These 9 T cell receptor beta chains were all obtained from the same sample, sequenced in a study of blood T cell repertoires in COVID-19. Sequencing was performed with immunoSEQ multiplex PCR; in TCRdb, only in-frame clones are kept and a portion is missing. This sample has 90,000 to 130,000 clones, with over 60% found just once. Sequencing was done on a sample of peripheral blood. The receptors were gathered from a woman over 75 with active or convalescent COVID-19.

V gene TRBV2 combines with J gene TRBJ2-2, with D possibly TRBD1 on 5 matching bases. CDR1 is SNHLY and CDR2 is FYNNEI in the germline V gene. Between the trimmed V and J ends, which lost 4 bases and 4 bases, there was a span of 10 bases. This CDR3 comprises 14 residues. This CDR3 reads CASSVGRVTGELFF. CDR3 coding DNA: TGTGCCAGCAGTGTAGGCAGGGTCACCGGGGAGCTGTTTTTT.

This chain joins TRBV3-1 (or the pseudogene TRBV3-2) and TRBJ2-1; 7 bases are a match to TRBD1. Germline assignment: CDR1 LGHDT and CDR2 YNNKEL (reference sequence). V was clipped by 3 bases and J by 5 bases; unmatched bases: 7. The CDR3 is made up of 15 amino acids. CDR3 bases: TGTGCCAGCAGCCAGACCGGGACAGTCGACAATGAGCAGTTCTTC. Its protein is CASSQTGTVDNEQFF.

CDR3 residues: CASSLLVQRTGGYTF. CDR3 nucleotides: TGCGCCAGCAGCTTGCTAGTACAGCGAACAGGTGGCTACACCTTC. The rearrangement joins TRBV5-1 to TRBJ1-2; possibly TRBD1 for D (5 bases). CDR3 length: 15 residues. Germline V gene data show CDR1 as SGHRS and CDR2 as YFSETQ. Trimming pared 1 base from V and 7 bases from J, leaving 17 bases between.

This chain uses TRBV5-6 with TRBJ1-2; 7 bases align to TRBD1. The CDR3 is 13 amino acids. V was pared by 7 bases and J by 4 bases, with 7 bases of the junction left unmatched. CDR1 is SGHDT and CDR2 is YYEEEE in the germline V gene. The CDR3 bases are TGTGCCAGCGGCCAAGGGGACAGCTATGGCTACACCTTC. Encoded protein: CASGQGDSYGYTF.

This clone was observed a few times. The CDR3 DNA sequence: TGCGCCAGCAGCTCGGGACAGGGTGATGAAAAACTGTTTTTT. Translating gives CASSSGQGDEKLFF. The chain is built from TRBV5-1 and TRBJ1-4; 9 bases map to TRBD1. Germline V gene lookup returns CDR1 SGHRS and CDR2 YFSETQ. Trimming removed 3 bases from V and 6 bases from J; junction bases left unmatched: 3. This CDR3 has 14 residues.

CDR3: CATSDSPGLSTDTQYF. DNA for the CDR3: TGTGCCACCAGTGATTCTCCGGGACTCAGCACAGATACGCAGTATTTT. The chain uses TRBV24-1 and TRBJ2-3, with D maybe TRBD2 (6 bases). CDR3 length: 16 residues. V was clipped by 2 bases and J by 0 bases, with 11 bases between them. From germline, CDR1 is KGHDR and CDR2 SFDVKD.

The chain has TRBV9 and TRBJ1-1; 11 positions match TRBD1. The CDR3 spans 19 residues. V gave up 4 bases and J gave up 1 base; unmatched junction bases: 15. In germline, CDR1 is SGDLS, CDR2 YYNGEE. The DNA of the CDR3 is TGTGCCAGCAGCCTACAACCGGGACAGGGGGGTGGTAGGAACACTGAAGCTTTCTTT. Translation: CASSLQPGQGGGRNTEAFF.

V is TRBV18 and J is TRBJ2-7, with 9 bases matching TRBD1. The CDR3 spans 16 residues. V shed 6 bases and J 4 bases; nucleotides not matched to a gene: 13. The V gene's germline CDR1 is KGHSH and CDR2 LQKENI. The CDR3 loop reads CASSPLGTGLTYEQYF. The CDR3 DNA reads as TGTGCCAGCTCTCCTCTTGGGACAGGGTTAACTTACGAGCAGTACTTC.

The CDR3 loop is CASSADSYYGYTF. The CDR3 DNA sequence: TGTGCCAGCAGTGCGGACAGTTACTATGGCTACACCTTC. The chain carries TRBV2 and TRBJ1-2; D possibly corresponds to TRBD1 (6 bases). The CDR3 runs to 13 residues. Looked up from germline, CDR1 is SNHLY and CDR2 is FYNNEI. V lost 4 bases, J lost 3 bases, and 9 bases lay in between. The full variable domain, in which reference TRBV2 and TRBJ1-2 provide the parts outside the CDR3, is EPEVTQTPSHQVTQMGQEVILRCVPISNHLYFYWYRQILGQKVEFLVSFYNNEISEKSEIFDDQFSVERPDGSNFTLKIRSTKLEDSAMYFCASSADSYYGYTFGSGTRLTVV.